Listed below are T cell receptor beta chains from one sample, sequenced in a study of OX40 agonist ivuxolimab in advanced cancers. Only in-frame clones appear in the TCRdb table, and some are missing; sequencing was by immunoSEQ multiplex PCR. Among approximately 61,000 clones, 89% were seen once, and the ten largest hold 15% to 20%. Sequencing was performed on CD4+ or CD8+ T cells sorted from blood, taken in a trial of the OX40 agonist ivuxolimab. The receptors here all came from an adult with an advanced solid tumor such as melanoma, head and neck, liver or kidney cancer. The conserved cysteine and the conserved F or W are not part of the CDR3 here.

CDR3 protein: ASGQGGMNTEAF
J gene: TRBJ1-1
V gene: TRBV10-3

CDR3 protein: ASSQASGRARMEQY
J gene: TRBJ2-7
V gene: TRBV4-3

CDR3 protein: STSGTDITEAF
J gene: TRBJ1-1
V gene: TRBV29-1

CDR3 protein: ASSLEVVSYNEQF
J gene: TRBJ2-1
V gene: TRBV5-6

CDR3 protein: ASSVDPTTGGYEQY
J gene: TRBJ2-7
V gene: TRBV9

CDR3 protein: ASSLGRITNTGELF
J gene: TRBJ2-2
V gene: TRBV6-6

CDR3 protein: ASSEAAGAGDTQY
J gene: TRBJ2-3
V gene: TRBV2

CDR3 protein: ASSPVGRSNQPQH
J gene: TRBJ1-5
V gene: TRBV7-3

CDR3 protein: ASSLVGTGELNTEAF
J gene: TRBJ1-1
V gene: TRBV7-8

CDR3 protein: ASSLDRDTGELF
J gene: TRBJ2-2
V gene: TRBV5-4

CDR3 protein: ASSVSREGYEQY
J gene: TRBJ2-7
V gene: TRBV7-9

CDR3 protein: ASSQDRAGSEKLF
J gene: TRBJ1-4
V gene: TRBV4-3

CDR3 protein: ASSAQDLNEQY
J gene: TRBJ2-7
V gene: TRBV2

CDR3 protein: ASSPSFGGARNTEAF
J gene: TRBJ1-1
V gene: TRBV7-6

CDR3 protein: ASSLDRGTGELF
J gene: TRBJ2-2
V gene: TRBV2

CDR3 protein: ASSAREDIQY
J gene: TRBJ2-4
V gene: TRBV7-2

CDR3 protein: ASSQDLTGGNLGTGELF
J gene: TRBJ2-2
V gene: TRBV4-3

CDR3 protein: ASSEGPWGASTDTQY
J gene: TRBJ2-3
V gene: TRBV25-1

CDR3 protein: ASGLYRADTQY
J gene: TRBJ2-3
V gene: TRBV12-5

CDR3 protein: ASKTAIGLNQPQH
J gene: TRBJ1-5
V gene: TRBV19

CDR3 protein: ASSATGTGNTEAF
J gene: TRBJ1-1
V gene: TRBV13

CDR3 protein: ASSLEQYNEQF
J gene: TRBJ2-1
V gene: TRBV5-5

CDR3 protein: ASSQVWTGSTYNEQF
J gene: TRBJ2-1
V gene: TRBV4-3

CDR3 protein: ASSQAGTGNYGYT
J gene: TRBJ1-2
V gene: TRBV14

CDR3 protein: ASSLADRYEQY
J gene: TRBJ2-7
V gene: TRBV7-9

CDR3 protein: ASSLAGRYNEQF
J gene: TRBJ2-1
V gene: TRBV7-9

CDR3 protein: ASSRTGDYEQY
J gene: TRBJ2-7
V gene: TRBV28

CDR3 protein: ASSQDLREQY
J gene: TRBJ2-5
V gene: TRBV4-3

CDR3 protein: ASSPQKRQPQH
J gene: TRBJ1-5
V gene: TRBV6-6

CDR3 protein: ASSQAAGGGEKLF
J gene: TRBJ1-4
V gene: TRBV4-2

CDR3 protein: ASRSHRNSGANVLT
J gene: TRBJ2-6
V gene: TRBV27

CDR3 protein: ASSLGGGAETQY
J gene: TRBJ2-5
V gene: TRBV5-1

CDR3 protein: ASSLGRAPKPNTGELF
J gene: TRBJ2-2
V gene: TRBV7-6

CDR3 protein: ASSLGGLAGGYNEQF
J gene: TRBJ2-1
V gene: TRBV13

CDR3 protein: ASSQSMDSNQPQH
J gene: TRBJ1-5
V gene: TRBV16

CDR3 protein: ASSPIRERFDEQF
J gene: TRBJ2-1
V gene: TRBV18